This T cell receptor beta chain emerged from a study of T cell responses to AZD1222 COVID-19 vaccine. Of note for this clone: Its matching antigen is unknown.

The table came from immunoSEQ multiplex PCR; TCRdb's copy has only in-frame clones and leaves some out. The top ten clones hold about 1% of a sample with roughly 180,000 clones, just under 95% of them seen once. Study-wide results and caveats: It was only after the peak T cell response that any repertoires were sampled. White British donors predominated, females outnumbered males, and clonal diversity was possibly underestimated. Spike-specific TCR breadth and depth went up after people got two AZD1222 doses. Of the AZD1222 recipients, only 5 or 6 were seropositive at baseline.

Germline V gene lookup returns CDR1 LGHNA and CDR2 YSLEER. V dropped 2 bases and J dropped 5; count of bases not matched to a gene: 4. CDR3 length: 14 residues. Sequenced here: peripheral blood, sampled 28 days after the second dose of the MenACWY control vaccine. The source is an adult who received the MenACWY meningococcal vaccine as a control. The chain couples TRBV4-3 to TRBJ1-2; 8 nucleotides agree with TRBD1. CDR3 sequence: CASSQRDRGYGYTF. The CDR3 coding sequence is TGCGCCAGCAGCCAAAGAGACAGGGGTTATGGCTACACCTTC.